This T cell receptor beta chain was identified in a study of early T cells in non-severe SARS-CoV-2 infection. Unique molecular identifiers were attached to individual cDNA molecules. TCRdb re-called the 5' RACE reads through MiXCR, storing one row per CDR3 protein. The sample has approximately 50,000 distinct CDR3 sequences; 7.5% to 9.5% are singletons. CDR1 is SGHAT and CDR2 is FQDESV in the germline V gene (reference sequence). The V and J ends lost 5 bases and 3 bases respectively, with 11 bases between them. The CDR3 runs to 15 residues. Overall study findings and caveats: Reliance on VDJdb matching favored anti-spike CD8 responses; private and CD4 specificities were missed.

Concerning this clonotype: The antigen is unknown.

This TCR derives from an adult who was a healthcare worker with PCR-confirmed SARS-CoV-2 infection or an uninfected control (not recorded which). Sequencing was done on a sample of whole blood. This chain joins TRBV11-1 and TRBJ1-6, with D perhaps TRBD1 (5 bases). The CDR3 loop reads CASSRGRDYNSPLHF. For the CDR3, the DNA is TGTGCCAGCAGCCGCGGCAGGGACTATAATTCACCCCTCCACTTT.